This entry lists 27 T cell receptor beta chains sequenced from one sample in a study of blood T cell repertoires in COVID-19. Only in-frame clones appear in the TCRdb table, and some are missing; sequencing was by immunoSEQ multiplex PCR. The table shows tens of thousands of clones, with 90% occurring only once. Sample: peripheral blood. All receptors come from a man aged 45-60 years with acute or convalescent COVID-19.

The chain joins TRBV7-9 to TRBJ2-1; 12 nucleotides line up with TRBD2. From germline, CDR1 is SEHNR and CDR2 FQNEAQ (reference sequence). Trimming removed 0 bases from V and 7 bases from J; junction bases left unmatched: 10. The CDR3 spans 18 residues. CDR3: CASSLASSGRAGWNEQFF. The CDR3 coding sequence is TGTGCCAGCAGCTTAGCTTCTAGCGGGAGGGCCGGTTGGAATGAGCAGTTCTTC.

The V call is TRBV24-1, the J call TRBJ2-7; no reliable D call. The CDR3 loop spans 13 amino acids. V was clipped by 3 bases and J by 3 bases, with 8 bases between them. Germline CDR1 reads KGHDR; CDR2 reads SFDVKD. The CDR3 loop reads CATSDRYRYEQYF. As DNA, the CDR3 is TGTGCCACCAGTGATCGCTATCGCTACGAGCAGTACTTC.

This clone was recorded only once. This chain uses TRBV7-7 with TRBJ2-1; D call uncertain. V was trimmed by 5 bases and J by 5 bases, leaving 13 bases between them. Looked up from germline, CDR1 is SSHAT and CDR2 is FNYEAQ (reference sequence). CDR3 size: 14 residues. The CDR3: CASSPLDSNNEQFF. For the CDR3, the DNA is TGTGCCAGCAGCCCACTTGACTCTAACAATGAGCAGTTCTTC. Looking up the rest from reference TRBV7-7 and TRBJ2-1 gives the full variable domain: GAGVSQSPRYKVTKRGQDVTLRCDPISSHATLYWYQQALGQGPEFLTYFNYEAQPDKSGLPSDRFSAERPEGSISTLTIQRTEQRDSAMYRCASSPLDSNNEQFFGPGTRLTVL.

V is TRBV23-1 and J is TRBJ2-7; maybe TRBD2 (6 bases). TRBV23-1 falls under the ORF class, with uncertain function. V was shortened by 3 bases and J by 2 bases, with 11 bases between the two germline ends. The CDR3 length is 14 residues. DNA for the CDR3: TGCGCCAGCAGTCAGGGGAGGCCCACCTACGAGCAGTACTTC. Its protein is CASSQGRPTYEQYF.

Comment on this clone: Distinct nucleotide sequences in the sample also encode this CDR3. This chain connects TRBV20-1 to TRBJ2-7; D not certain. Trimming took 3 bases from V and 3 from J, leaving 12 bases between them. There are 13 residues in the CDR3. Germline V CDR1 and CDR2: DFQATT, SNEGSKA (reference sequence). CDR3 residues: CSASSPGDYEQYF. The CDR3 bases are TGCAGTGCTAGTTCTCCCGGAGACTACGAGCAGTACTTC.

In this sample, this clone turned up a few times. This chain connects TRBV5-1 to TRBJ2-7; D gene uncertain. Germline V CDR1 and CDR2: SGHRS, YFSETQ. The CDR3 contains 15 residues. V lost 1 base, J lost 3 bases, and 14 bases lay in between. CDR3 sequence (DNA): TGCGCCAGCAGCTTGATTCTTGGCAGGATCTACGAGCAGTACTTC. This codes for CASSLILGRIYEQYF.

V and J are TRBV5-1 and TRBJ2-7, with D tentatively TRBD2 (5 bases). CDR3 length: 13 amino acids. Germline assignment: CDR1 SGHRS and CDR2 YFSETQ. Trimming took off 5 bases at V and 3 bases at J, with 12 bases between the two ends. CDR3 in DNA: TGCGCCAGCAGTTATGGGAGCGACTACGAGCAGTACTTC. Protein product: CASSYGSDYEQYF.

The chain joins TRBV12-3 or TRBV12-4 to TRBJ2-1; 8 nucleotides agree with TRBD2. The CDR3 is made up of 13 amino acids. Trimming at V came to 3 bases and at J to 7 bases, leaving 2 bases not matched to a gene. The CDR3 nucleotides are TGTGCCAGCAGTTTGGGCGGGAGGAATGAGCAGTTCTTC. As protein: CASSLGGRNEQFF.

The rearrangement uses TRBV2 and TRBJ2-3; 8 bases are shared with TRBD1. From germline, CDR1 is SNHLY and CDR2 FYNNEI. V was pared by 7 bases and J by 3 bases, with 15 bases of the junction left unmatched. CDR3 size: 17 residues. CDR3 nucleotides: TGTGCCAGCAAGTCTTCCAGGGGGCGGTACTCAACAGATACGCAGTATTTT. Translated: CASKSSRGRYSTDTQYF.

V gene TRBV27 combines with J gene TRBJ1-5; TRBD1 matches at 9 bases. V shed 6 bases, J shed 7 bases, and the junction held 16 bases outside the gene matches. Germline V gene lookup returns CDR1 MNHEY and CDR2 SMNVEV (reference sequence). The length of the CDR3 is 17 residues. The CDR3 DNA reads TGTGCCAGCAGCCGGGGACAGGGAGGGAATAGAGGACAGCCCCAGCATTTT. Amino acids: CASSRGQGGNRGQPQHF.

The rearrangement links TRBV9 to TRBJ1-3; possibly TRBD1 for D (5 bases). CDR3 length: 15 residues. V was pared by 3 bases and J by 0 bases, with 10 bases between. Germline assignment: CDR1 SGDLS and CDR2 YYNGEE. The CDR3: CASSERGSSGNTIYF. The DNA for the CDR3 is TGTGCCAGCAGCGAGCGGGGGTCCTCTGGAAACACCATATATTTT. Full variable domain (outside the CDR3, taken from reference TRBV9 and TRBJ1-3): DSGVTQTPKHLITATGQRVTLRCSPRSGDLSVYWYQQSLDQGLQFLIQYYNGEERAKGNILERFSAQQFPDLHSELNLSSLELGDSALYFCASSERGSSGNTIYFGEGSWLTVV.

The rearrangement uses TRBV28 and TRBJ1-6; possibly TRBD1 for D (6 bases). CDR1 is MDHEN, CDR2 SYDVKM, per germline. CDR3 length: 15 amino acids. V shed 5 bases and J shed 8 bases, with 16 bases lying between them. The CDR3 sequence: CASSRSYRVDSPLHF. The CDR3 DNA sequence: TGTGCCAGCAGTCGTTCATACAGGGTTGATTCACCCCTCCACTTT.

About this clone: Within the sample, other DNA sequences also encode this same CDR3. The V and J genes are TRBV18 and TRBJ1-4, with D unresolved. V was pared by 5 bases and J by 0 bases, with 7 bases between. The germline CDR1 and CDR2 sequences are KGHSH and LQKENI. This CDR3 is built from 14 residues. The CDR3 loop reads CASSATATNEKLFF. For the CDR3, the DNA is TGTGCCAGCTCAGCAACAGCAACTAATGAAAAACTGTTTTTT.

The chain joins TRBV27 to TRBJ2-7; 10 bases fit TRBD1. Per germline, CDR1 MNHEY and CDR2 SMNVEV (reference sequence). The CDR3 consists of 15 residues. The ends lost 1 base at V and 5 bases at J; junction bases unmatched: 5. The CDR3 bases are TGTGCCAGCAGTTTATATAACGGACAGGGGGACGAGCAGTACTTC. Translation gives CASSLYNGQGDEQYF.

The rearrangement links TRBV6-6 to TRBJ1-5, with 9 bases identical to TRBD1. The CDR3 runs 17 residues. In germline, CDR1 is MNHNY, CDR2 SVGAGI (reference sequence). After removal of 5 bases from V and 0 bases from J, the junction contained 8 bases not matched to a gene. CDR3 sequence reads: CASSPTGTGYSNQPQHF. The CDR3 nucleotides are TGTGCCAGCAGTCCTACCGGGACAGGGTATAGCAATCAGCCCCAGCATTTT.

The rearrangement joins TRBV6-5 to TRBJ1-2; D is possibly TRBD1 (6 bases). V lost 5 bases and J lost 4, with 11 bases in between. Germline V gives CDR1 MNHEY, CDR2 SVGAGI. This CDR3 spans 13 amino acids. The chain's CDR3 is CASSLDRSYGYTF. The CDR3, as DNA: TGTGCCAGCAGTCTAGACAGGTCCTATGGCTACACCTTC.

The V and J genes are TRBV7-2 and TRBJ2-1; D is perhaps TRBD2 (5 bases). The CDR3 is made up of 13 amino acids. Germline V gives CDR1 SGHTA, CDR2 FQGNSA. Trimming took off 2 bases at V and 5 bases at J, with 7 bases between the two ends. The CDR3 DNA sequence: TGTGCCAGCAGCTTATCGCGGGACAATGAGCAGTTCTTC. Translated: CASSLSRDNEQFF.

This rearrangement joins TRBV5-1 to TRBJ2-5, with 8 positions matching TRBD1. Germline CDR1 reads SGHRS; CDR2 reads YFSETQ. This CDR3 is 13 amino acids long. V shed 2 bases, J shed 5 bases, and the junction held 2 bases outside the gene matches. CDR3: CASSFPGGETQYF. CDR3 nucleotide sequence: TGCGCCAGCAGCTTTCCAGGGGGCGAGACCCAGTACTTC.

The chain links TRBV5-1 to TRBJ1-1; D is unresolved. Germline V gene sequence: CDR1 SGHRS, CDR2 YFSETQ. V shed 5 bases and J shed 5 bases, with 16 bases lying between them. The CDR3 is 14 amino acids. CDR3 sequence reads: CASRKEIEGTEAFF. As DNA, the CDR3 is TGCGCCAGCAGGAAGGAGATCGAGGGAACTGAAGCTTTCTTT.

This chain joins TRBV5-4 and TRBJ2-3; 11 bases map to TRBD2. Germline assignment: CDR1 SGHNT and CDR2 YYREEE (reference sequence). Trimming at V came to 3 bases and at J to 5 bases, leaving 5 bases not matched to a gene. CDR3 length: 15 residues. DNA of the CDR3: TGTGCCAGCAGCTCAACTAGCGGGAGTGTAGATACGCAGTATTTT. Translating it yields CASSSTSGSVDTQYF. The complete variable domain, with remaining parts taken from reference TRBV5-4 and TRBJ2-3, reads ETGVTQSPTHLIKTRGQQVTLRCSSQSGHNTVSWYQQALGQGPQFIFQYYREEENGRGNFPPRFSGLQFPNYSSELNVNALELDDSALYLCASSSTSGSVDTQYFGPGTRLTVL.

This clone was found a few times. CDR3 sequence (DNA): TGTGCCAGCAGACGGGAGGGGGAGCAGTTCTTC. It yields the protein CASRREGEQFF. The J gene is TRBJ2-1, the V gene TRBV5-6; 8 bases are shared with TRBD2. Trimming at V came to 5 bases and at J to 10 bases, leaving 2 bases not matched to a gene. The CDR3 consists of 11 residues. Germline lookup yields CDR1 SGHDT and CDR2 YYEEEE.

This clone is a singleton in its sample. The rearrangement joins TRBV7-2 to TRBJ2-7, with D hard to call. The CDR3 sequence is 15 residues long. Deletions cut 4 bases from V and 0 bases from J, with 13 bases between. CDR1 and CDR2 from the germline V gene are SGHTA and FQGNSA. The CDR3 DNA follows: TGTGCCAGCAGCTCCACCGAAAAGAGCTCCTACGAGCAGTACTTC. This gives the protein CASSSTEKSSYEQYF.

V and J are TRBV15 and TRBJ2-7; 12 nucleotides match TRBD1. The V gene end was trimmed by 5 bases and the J gene end by 7 bases; junction bases not matched to a gene: 12. Looked up from germline, CDR1 is LNHNV and CDR2 is YYDKDF (reference sequence). The CDR3 consists of 16 residues. The CDR3 loop is CATSRGTGQGAGEQYF. For the CDR3, the DNA is TGTGCCACCAGCCGAGGTACGGGACAGGGGGCTGGGGAGCAGTACTTC.

V usage is TRBV6-4 and J usage is TRBJ1-1; 7 bases align to TRBD1. The J segment lost 4 bases and the V segment lost 0 bases, leaving 8 bases of the junction unmatched. Germline CDR1 and CDR2: MRHNA and SNTAGT. The CDR3 length is 16 residues. The CDR3: CASSDSINRGSTEAFF. CDR3 sequence (DNA): TGTGCCAGCAGTGACTCGATTAACAGGGGAAGCACTGAAGCTTTCTTT.

The J gene is TRBJ2-5, the V gene TRBV6-5, with TRBD1 matching 7 bases. J lost 2 bases, V lost 4 bases, and 4 bases had no gene match. Per germline, CDR1 MNHEY and CDR2 SVGAGI. This CDR3 is built from 14 residues. For the CDR3, the DNA is TGTGCCAGCAGTTCCTGGACAGGTCAAGAGACCCAGTACTTC. Amino acids: CASSSWTGQETQYF.

The chain uses TRBV9 and TRBJ2-1; 8 bases agree with TRBD2. CDR1 is SGDLS, CDR2 YYNGEE, per germline. The CDR3 length is 15 residues. The J segment lost 10 bases and the V segment lost 4 bases, leaving 13 bases of the junction unmatched. The CDR3 loop reads CASSRSGPPGGEQFF. Here the CDR3 DNA reads TGTGCCAGCAGCCGATCCGGCCCTCCGGGAGGGGAGCAGTTCTTC.

The V and J genes are TRBV11-2 and TRBJ2-2; possible D gene TRBD1, 5 bases. V was pared by 9 bases and J by 4 bases, with 9 bases between. The CDR3 has 12 residues. Germline CDR1 is SGHAT and CDR2 is FQNNGV. CDR3 sequence reads: CASKGFTGELFF. The CDR3 bases are TGTGCCAGTAAGGGGTTCACCGGGGAGCTGTTTTTT.